The 25 T cell receptor beta chains presented below share a single source sample, sequenced in a study of T-cell memory formation after mild COVID-19. TCRdb reprocessed the 5' RACE reads with MiXCR, giving one entry per CDR3 protein. The sample shows around 310,000 distinct CDR3 sequences, approximately 14% of them seen only once. The source material was PBMCs or a T cell subset sorted from them (not recorded which). The origin of the receptors is a man between 18 and 29 years old who had mild COVID-19 (a few samples of this study predate the infection). Cell type and time point are not known.

This clonotype was counted between two and nine times. This rearrangement joins TRBV5-1 to TRBJ2-5, with TRBD1 identical over 9 bases. Germline V gives CDR1 SGHRS, CDR2 YFSETQ. V trimming: 4 bases; J trimming: 3 bases; junction bases outside the gene matches: 4. The CDR3 covers 14 residues. CDR3 amino acids: CASSRGQGKETQYF. The CDR3 nucleotides read TGCGCCAGCAGCAGGGGACAGGGTAAAGAGACCCAGTACTTC. Drawing the rest from reference TRBV5-1 and TRBJ2-5, the complete variable domain is KAGVTQTPRYLIKTRGQQVTLSCSPISGHRSVSWYQQTPGQGLQFLFEYFSETQRNKGNFPGRFSGRQFSNSRSEMNVSTLELGDSALYLCASSRGQGKETQYFGPGTRLLVL.

This clonotype occurred a few times. The chain carries TRBV5-1 and TRBJ2-2, with 7 bases identical to TRBD1. The CDR3 is 14 amino acids. Trimming took 2 bases from V and 4 from J; bases not matched to a gene: 2. Looked up from germline, CDR1 is SGHRS and CDR2 is YFSETQ. The CDR3 region has the DNA TGCGCCAGCAGCTTACAGGGGTTCACCGGGGAGCTGTTTTTT. Translated, it gives CASSLQGFTGELFF.

The chain carries TRBV12-3 or TRBV12-4 and TRBJ2-7; TRBD1 is a possible D gene (5 bases). CDR3 length: 14 residues. V lost 6 bases and J lost 4, with 16 bases in between. DNA for the CDR3: TGTGCCAGCAGCCTACTGGACACCCTGTACGAGCAGTACTTC. Residues: CASSLLDTLYEQYF.

This clonotype has more than one count but fewer than ten. V usage is TRBV20-1 and J usage is TRBJ1-5; D is unresolved. This CDR3 is 12 amino acids long. V lost 1 base and J 4 bases, leaving 5 bases between the germline ends. Germline V gene lookup returns CDR1 DFQATT and CDR2 SNEGSKA (reference sequence). CDR3 in amino acids: CSARGENQPQHF. The CDR3 DNA reads TGCAGTGCTAGAGGGGAAAATCAGCCCCAGCATTTT.

The rearrangement links TRBV6-5 to TRBJ1-6, with D unresolved. The germline gives CDR1 MNHEY, CDR2 SVGAGI. Trimming left V 2 bases short and J 8 bases short, with 4 bases between. CDR3 size: 12 residues. CDR3: CASSYGYSPLHF. DNA of the CDR3: TGTGCCAGCAGTTACGGGTATTCACCCCTCCACTTT.

This rearrangement joins TRBV15 to TRBJ2-7; either TRBD1 or TRBD2 may fit D (5 bases each). Per germline, CDR1 LNHNV and CDR2 YYDKDF (reference sequence). Trimming cost V 5 bases and J 9 bases, with 20 bases left between them. The CDR3 extends over 14 amino acids. CDR3 in amino acids: CATSQSSGGDRQYF. CDR3 in DNA: TGTGCCACCAGCCAGAGCAGTGGGGGAGATAGGCAGTACTTC.

This clonotype was detected a few times. The junction does not match germline at one end; this may be a read error. This sequence joins TRBV2 and TRBJ2-2; 7 nucleotides align to TRBD1. The CDR3 loop spans 15 amino acids. Per the germline V gene, CDR1 is SNHLY and CDR2 is FYNNEI. CDR3 in DNA: TGTGCCAGCAGCAGAGGGGGCGCGAAAACCGGGGAGCTGTTTTTT. It translates to CASSRGGAKTGELFF.

This clonotype has only a few counts. The J gene is TRBJ2-2, the V gene TRBV5-1; 11 bases fit TRBD2. Germline values: CDR1 SGHRS, CDR2 YFSETQ. J lost 3 bases, V lost 4 bases, and 2 bases had no gene match. The CDR3 consists of 15 residues. CDR3: CASSGTSGDTGELFF. DNA for the CDR3: TGCGCCAGCAGCGGGACTAGCGGAGACACCGGGGAGCTGTTTTTT.

This clonotype was counted a few times. The V and J genes are TRBV5-1 and TRBJ2-5; D is possibly TRBD1 (6 bases). The ends were cut back, 7 bases at V and 1 base at J, with 11 bases in the middle. This CDR3 is 13 amino acids long. Looked up from germline, CDR1 is SGHRS and CDR2 is YFSETQ. The CDR3 reads CASGQTFQETQYF. The DNA of the CDR3 is TGCGCCAGCGGACAGACTTTCCAAGAGACCCAGTACTTC.

V is TRBV15 and J is TRBJ1-2, with D possibly being TRBD1 (5 bases). The V gene's germline CDR1 is LNHNV and CDR2 YYDKDF (reference sequence). The CDR3 runs to 15 residues. V gave up 0 bases and J gave up 8 bases, with 16 bases separating them. The CDR3 spells CATSREAQAFRGYTF. For the CDR3, the DNA is TGTGCCACCAGCAGAGAGGCACAGGCTTTTCGAGGCTACACCTTC.

This clonotype was counted between two and nine times. This sequence joins TRBV5-4 and TRBJ2-3; D possibly corresponds to TRBD2 (5 bases). The germline CDR1 and CDR2 sequences are SGHNT and YYREEE (reference sequence). Trimming stripped 0 bases from V and 3 bases from J, with 5 bases between. The CDR3 is made up of 13 amino acids. CDR3 bases: TGTGCCAGCAGCTTGGGGGAGACAGATACGCAGTATTTT. It translates to CASSLGETDTQYF. Variable domain in full (rest from reference TRBV5-4 and TRBJ2-3): ETGVTQSPTHLIKTRGQQVTLRCSSQSGHNTVSWYQQALGQGPQFIFQYYREEENGRGNFPPRFSGLQFPNYSSELNVNALELDDSALYLCASSLGETDTQYFGPGTRLTVL.

The J gene is TRBJ1-1, the V gene TRBV6-2 or TRBV6-3; the D is unclear. Trimming cost V 6 bases and J 0 bases, with 17 bases left between them. CDR1 and CDR2 from the germline V gene are MNHEY and SVGEGT. The CDR3 spans 16 residues. The CDR3 protein is CASRPLHETVNTEAFF. CDR3 in DNA: TGTGCCAGCAGACCCCTACACGAGACGGTGAACACTGAAGCTTTCTTT.

This clonotype was detected a few times. This chain connects TRBV29-1 to TRBJ2-1; TRBD1 aligns across 9 bases. This CDR3 is built from 14 residues. The J segment lost 7 bases and the V segment lost 3 bases, leaving 7 bases of the junction unmatched. Germline CDR1 reads SQVTM; CDR2 reads ANQGSEA. CDR3 in amino acids: CSVERTGVNNEQFF. The DNA for the CDR3 is TGCAGCGTTGAGAGGACAGGGGTGAATAATGAGCAGTTCTTC.

The table lists this clonotype with a count of one. The DNA for the CDR3 is TGTGCCATCCGTGTCGACCAGGAGGAGCAGTTCTTC. Translating gives CAIRVDQEEQFF. J is TRBJ2-1 and V is TRBV10-3; D gene unclear. V lost 8 bases and J 10 bases, leaving 15 bases between the germline ends. Germline CDR1 ENHRY, CDR2 SYGVKD. This CDR3 comprises 12 residues.

In its sample, this clonotype was seen a few times. The genes are TRBV7-2 and TRBJ1-2, with 11 bases lining up with TRBD1. There are 16 residues in the CDR3. Germline lookup yields CDR1 SGHTA and CDR2 FQGNSA. V lost 5 bases to trimming and J lost 3 bases; unmatched junction nucleotides: 8. CDR3 sequence reads: CASSRSGQGADYGYTF. The CDR3 coding sequence is TGTGCCAGCAGCCGTTCAGGACAGGGGGCCGACTATGGCTACACCTTC.

This clonotype was counted between two and nine times. The chain has TRBV5-6 and TRBJ1-2; tentatively, D is TRBD1 (5 bases). CDR3 length: 13 amino acids. V lost 2 bases, J lost 6 bases, and 11 bases lay in between. Per the germline V gene, CDR1 is SGHDT and CDR2 is YYEEEE. The CDR3 is CASSLIDSHGYTF. DNA for the CDR3: TGTGCCAGCAGCTTAATTGACAGCCATGGCTACACCTTC.

V is TRBV9 and J is TRBJ1-5; D unclear. CDR3 size: 14 residues. The V end lost 4 bases, the J end lost 0 bases, and 8 bases lay between the germline ends. The V gene's germline CDR1 is SGDLS and CDR2 YYNGEE. CDR3 protein: CASSIDYSNQPQHF. CDR3 DNA: TGTGCCAGCAGCATCGATTATAGCAATCAGCCCCAGCATTTT.

The chain is built from TRBV12-3 or TRBV12-4 and TRBJ1-2; TRBD1 matches at 7 bases. The CDR3 has 14 residues. The V segment lost 5 bases and the J segment 4 bases; nucleotides outside the gene matches: 7. The CDR3 sequence is CASSAYGQVYGYTF. The CDR3 region has the DNA TGTGCCAGCAGTGCCTACGGACAGGTCTATGGCTACACCTTC.

This clonotype was counted at least ten times. The chain employs TRBV20-1 and TRBJ1-5, with unresolved D. Germline loops: CDR1 DFQATT, CDR2 SNEGSKA (reference sequence). V lost 5 bases and J lost 4, with 9 bases in between. This CDR3 comprises 12 residues. The CDR3 spells CSAVSGNQPQHF. Written as DNA, the CDR3 is TGCAGTGCTGTTTCCGGGAATCAGCCCCAGCATTTT.

CDR3: CASSLLIQGASYEQYF. Written as DNA, the CDR3 is TGCGCCAGCAGCCTTCTGATACAGGGGGCATCGTACGAGCAGTACTTC. The chain recombines TRBV5-1 with TRBJ2-7; 9 nucleotides agree with TRBD1. Germline-derived CDR1 and CDR2 are SGHRS and YFSETQ. The junction had 12 bases not matched to a gene; V was cut back by 4 bases and J by 4 bases. There are 16 residues in the CDR3.

This clonotype was found a few times. The chain carries TRBV3-1 and TRBJ2-5; D call uncertain. The CDR3 length is 15 residues. Germline values: CDR1 LGHDT, CDR2 YNNKEL (reference sequence). Trimming took off 1 base at V and 3 bases at J, with 12 bases between the two ends. The CDR3 loop reads CASSQVFRIEETQYF. The CDR3 nucleotides are TGTGCCAGCAGCCAAGTCTTCCGGATTGAAGAGACCCAGTACTTC.

This clonotype was counted only a few times. The gene calls are TRBV20-1 and TRBJ2-3, with 10 bases lining up with TRBD2. CDR1 is DFQATT, CDR2 SNEGSKA, per germline (reference sequence). This CDR3 region has 14 residues. V lost 4 bases and J lost 0; bases outside the gene matches: 1. The CDR3 loop is CSAKRGGSTDTQYF. The CDR3 coding sequence is TGCAGTGCTAAGCGGGGGGGCAGCACAGATACGCAGTATTTT.

The rearrangement uses TRBV10-3 and TRBJ2-3; TRBD1 or TRBD2 may be the D gene (5 bases each). The CDR3 is made up of 18 amino acids. The germline V gene has CDR1 ENHRY and CDR2 SYGVKD. Between the trimmed V and J ends, which lost 0 bases and 0 bases, there was a span of 16 bases. The CDR3 DNA sequence: TGTGCCATCAGTGAGTCGTGGGGGAGCATGGTGAGCACAGATACGCAGTATTTT. It yields the protein CAISESWGSMVSTDTQYF.

This clonotype appeared many times. The gene calls are TRBV6-2 or TRBV6-3 and TRBJ2-1; D not resolved. This CDR3 comprises 17 residues. The V gene lost 6 bases and the J gene lost 2 bases, with 20 bases spanning the gap. Germline CDR1 and CDR2: MNHEY and SVGEGT. As DNA, the CDR3 is TGTGCCAGCAGGGTTAAGACCCCTAGGTCCCCCTACAATGAGCAGTTCTTC. Amino acids: CASRVKTPRSPYNEQFF.

This clonotype was picked up many times. The chain has TRBV12-3 or TRBV12-4 and TRBJ2-5; TRBD2 agrees at 8 bases. The CDR3 consists of 14 residues. Trimming cost V 2 bases and J 1 base; bases outside gene matches: 0. The CDR3 nucleotides read TGTGCCAGCAGTTTAAGCGGGGGCCAAGAGACCCAGTACTTC. Amino acid sequence: CASSLSGGQETQYF.